A single sample is the source of the 29 T cell receptor beta chains below, sequenced in a study of shared clonotypes between healthy human individuals. Assay used: immunoSEQ multiplex PCR; TCRdb lists only in-frame clones, some missing. Found here are some 1 million clones, about 75% of them singletons; the top ten hold about 1.5%. The specimen was memory CD4+ T cells sorted from blood. Subset of the sample: CD45RA-negative fraction. The receptors originated from a man aged 18-30 years in good health.

The V gene is TRBV6-5, the J gene TRBJ2-7; D may be TRBD2 (5 bases). This CDR3 comprises 14 residues. The germline CDR1 and CDR2 sequences are MNHEY and SVGAGI. The V gene lost 5 bases and the J gene lost 2 bases, with 13 bases spanning the gap. This chain's CDR3 is CASSPPGWAYEQYF. The DNA of the CDR3 is TGTGCCAGCAGTCCGCCGGGGTGGGCCTACGAGCAGTACTTC.

The V and J genes are TRBV7-2 and TRBJ2-7, with a possible D match to TRBD1 (5 bases). The germline V gene has CDR1 SGHTA and CDR2 FQGNSA. V was trimmed by 5 bases and J by 0 bases, leaving 11 bases between them. The CDR3 runs to 14 residues. The CDR3: CASSPIRVSYEQYF. CDR3 DNA: TGTGCCAGCAGCCCTATCAGGGTCTCCTACGAGCAGTACTTC.

This chain links TRBV7-3 with TRBJ1-2; 9 nucleotides align to TRBD1. The CDR3 runs to 14 residues. The ends lost 4 bases at V and 5 bases at J; junction bases unmatched: 5. The V gene's germline CDR1 is SGHTA and CDR2 FQGTGA. The CDR3 bases are TGTGCCAGCAGCTCGACAGGGGGAGGGTATGGCTACACCTTC. Translated, it gives CASSSTGGGYGYTF.

The V call is TRBV18, the J call TRBJ1-1; TRBD1 agrees at 8 bases. Trimming cost V 5 bases and J 3 bases; bases outside gene matches: 5. The germline gives CDR1 KGHSH, CDR2 LQKENI. The CDR3 covers 14 residues. CDR3 nucleotides: TGTGCCAGCTCAAAGGACAGGGCGGACACTGAAGCTTTCTTT. Protein sequence: CASSKDRADTEAFF.

The V gene is TRBV27, the J gene TRBJ2-3; unclear D gene. Trimming removed 5 bases at V and 8 bases at J, with 11 bases between. CDR1 is MNHEY, CDR2 SMNVEV, per germline (reference sequence). The CDR3 sequence is 12 residues long. In DNA form, the CDR3 reads TGTGCCAGCAGTAGGACCGTAGGTACGCAGTATTTT. Its translation is CASSRTVGTQYF.

This rearrangement joins TRBV5-1 to TRBJ2-3, with 8 bases aligning to TRBD2. Per the germline V gene, CDR1 is SGHRS and CDR2 is YFSETQ. This CDR3 region has 15 residues. Trimming took 4 bases from V and 5 from J; bases not matched to a gene: 9. The CDR3 is CASSPTAGGGDTQYF. CDR3 bases: TGCGCCAGCAGCCCAACGGCGGGGGGAGGAGATACGCAGTATTTT.

This chain's CDR3 is CASSRTSGNYEQYF. The DNA for the CDR3 is TGTGCCAGCAGCCGGACTAGCGGGAACTACGAGCAGTACTTC. The chain links TRBV14 to TRBJ2-7; 12 bases map to TRBD2. V lost 4 bases to trimming and J lost 3 bases; unmatched junction nucleotides: 1. Germline-derived CDR1 and CDR2 are SGHDN and FVKESK. This CDR3 comprises 14 residues. Complete variable domain (other parts from reference TRBV14 and TRBJ2-7): EAGVTQFPSHSVIEKGQTVTLRCDPISGHDNLYWYRRVMGKEIKFLLHFVKESKQDESGMPNNRFLAERTGGTYSTLKVQPAELEDSGVYFCASSRTSGNYEQYFGPGTRLTVT.

The chain combines TRBV15 with TRBJ1-1; D might be TRBD1 (6 bases). V was trimmed by 1 base and J by 10 bases, leaving 10 bases between them. CDR3 length equals 12 residues. Germline V gene data show CDR1 as LNHNV and CDR2 as YYDKDF (reference sequence). The CDR3 DNA follows: TGTGCCACCAGCAGAGTGACAGGCCGAGCTTTCTTT. Its translation: CATSRVTGRAFF.

In regard to this clone: A read error is possible here, since a much larger clone lies one base away. V gene TRBV6-5 combines with J gene TRBJ1-1; 9 nucleotides line up with TRBD1. Germline trimming cut 7 bases from V and 1 base from J; bases unmatched to any gene: 1. This CDR3 has 13 residues. Germline values: CDR1 MNHEY, CDR2 SVGAGI. CDR3: CASKGQGNTEAFF. The CDR3, as DNA: TGTGCCAGCAAGGGACAGGGGAACACTGAAGCTTTCTTT.

This clone was detected only once. The rearrangement joins TRBV7-2 to TRBJ2-1; D gene unclear. The germline V and J ends were trimmed by 4 bases and 8 bases, with 15 bases remaining between them. This CDR3 is 14 amino acids long. Germline CDR1 is SGHTA and CDR2 is FQGNSA. CDR3 in amino acids: CASSSYEVLDEQFF. CDR3 sequence (DNA): TGTGCCAGCAGCTCTTACGAGGTTTTGGATGAGCAGTTCTTC.

This rearrangement joins TRBV2 to TRBJ2-2, with 7 bases fitting TRBD1. Trimming took 5 bases from V and 4 from J; bases not matched to a gene: 7. CDR1 and CDR2 (germline): SNHLY, FYNNEI. The CDR3 has 15 amino acids. CDR3 residues: CASSRDRDGTGELFF. In DNA form, the CDR3 reads TGTGCCAGCAGTCGTGACAGGGACGGCACCGGGGAGCTGTTTTTT. Complete variable domain (other parts from reference TRBV2 and TRBJ2-2): EPEVTQTPSHQVTQMGQEVILRCVPISNHLYFYWYRQILGQKVEFLVSFYNNEISEKSEIFDDQFSVERPDGSNFTLKIRSTKLEDSAMYFCASSRDRDGTGELFFGEGSRLTVL.

The genes are TRBV11-2 and TRBJ2-1, with 7 nucleotides matching TRBD2. Trimming removed 2 bases from V and 5 bases from J; junction bases left unmatched: 6. From germline, CDR1 is SGHAT and CDR2 FQNNGV. The CDR3 has 15 amino acids. The CDR3: CASSLTSVTDNEQFF. CDR3 nucleotide sequence: TGTGCCAGCAGCTTAACTAGCGTTACCGACAATGAGCAGTTCTTC.

The V and J genes are TRBV6-5 and TRBJ2-3; D gene unclear. V lost 8 bases, J lost 4 bases, and 16 bases lay in between. Germline assignment: CDR1 MNHEY and CDR2 SVGAGI. The CDR3 spans 14 residues. Written as DNA, the CDR3 is TGTGCCAGCCGTCCACCTAGGGCGTCAGATACGCAGTATTTT. It translates to CASRPPRASDTQYF.

The chain is built from TRBV5-1 and TRBJ2-2; TRBD1 aligns across 8 bases. This CDR3 has 16 amino acids. V shed 4 bases, J shed 6 bases, and the junction held 11 bases outside the gene matches. Germline V gene sequence: CDR1 SGHRS, CDR2 YFSETQ. The CDR3: CASSTGQGWGAGELFF. For the CDR3, the DNA is TGCGCCAGCAGCACCGGACAGGGTTGGGGCGCCGGGGAGCTGTTTTTT.

The chain links TRBV5-4 to TRBJ2-2, with D perhaps TRBD1 (6 bases). Trimming left V 4 bases short and J 0 bases short, with 13 bases between. The CDR3 is 16 residues long. CDR1 is SGHNT, CDR2 YYREEE, per germline (reference sequence). As DNA, the CDR3 is TGTGCCAGCAGCACTCGACAGGTCGCGAACACCGGGGAGCTGTTTTTT. Translating it yields CASSTRQVANTGELFF.

The chain links TRBV5-6 to TRBJ2-5, with 9 bases matching TRBD2. The germline V gene has CDR1 SGHDT and CDR2 YYEEEE. The CDR3 totals 15 residues. V was clipped by 0 bases and J by 4 bases; unmatched bases: 4. CDR3 in DNA: TGTGCCAGCAGCTTGGGCGGGGGGGCCTCAGAGACCCAGTACTTC. Protein sequence: CASSLGGGASETQYF.

The sample holds a few counts of this clone. V and J are TRBV5-4 and TRBJ2-7, with 8 bases identical to TRBD2. The J call is doubtful: the DNA matches TRBJ2-1 better. The CDR3 is 17 residues long. Germline CDR1 and CDR2: SGHNT and YYREEE (reference sequence). This chain's CDR3 is CATENGGGLGSYNEQFF. The CDR3 DNA is TGTGCCACCGAAAATGGCGGGGGGCTTGGCTCCTACAATGAGCAGTTCTTC.

This clone was picked up one time. Within the sample, other DNA sequences also encode this same CDR3. CDR3 sequence reads: CASSPGNSGNTIYF. The DNA for the CDR3 is TGCGCCAGCAGCCCCGGGAATTCTGGAAACACCATATATTTT. V usage is TRBV5-1 and J usage is TRBJ1-3; D unclear. The germline gives CDR1 SGHRS, CDR2 YFSETQ. This CDR3 region has 14 residues. The germline V and J ends were trimmed by 4 bases and 1 base, with 9 bases remaining between them.

The chain uses TRBV18 and TRBJ1-5, with 8 nucleotides matching TRBD1. This CDR3 comprises 18 residues. The V and J ends lost 3 bases and 4 bases, in that order; junction bases with no gene match: 14. Germline V gives CDR1 KGHSH, CDR2 LQKENI. The CDR3, as DNA: TGTGCCAGCTCACCCTCCTTATTAGGGACAGGCGCAAATCAGCCCCAGCATTTT. Translation gives CASSPSLLGTGANQPQHF.

This rearrangement joins TRBV6-5 to TRBJ1-1; D not resolved. V shed 5 bases and J shed 3 bases, with 10 bases lying between them. This CDR3 spans 13 amino acids. Germline assignment: CDR1 MNHEY and CDR2 SVGAGI. Written as DNA, the CDR3 is TGTGCCAGCAGTCGCCCGTTGGACACTGAAGCTTTCTTT. This translates into CASSRPLDTEAFF.

This clone has ten or more counts. This chain links TRBV5-6 with TRBJ2-2; D possibly corresponds to TRBD1 (6 bases). The germline V gene encodes CDR1 SGHDT and CDR2 YYEEEE. This CDR3 has 14 residues. Trimming left V 2 bases short and J 6 bases short, with 11 bases between. CDR3 residues: CASSLPGTPGELFF. CDR3 bases: TGTGCCAGCAGCTTACCCGGGACACCCGGGGAGCTGTTTTTT.

This clone was seen once. V and J are TRBV19 and TRBJ1-5; 10 bases are a match to TRBD1. V was pared by 6 bases and J by 2 bases, with 16 bases of the junction left unmatched. The CDR3 consists of 19 residues. The germline V gene has CDR1 LNHDA and CDR2 SQIVND (reference sequence). The CDR3 loop reads CASRPDALTGGKGNQPQHF. In DNA, the CDR3 is TGTGCCAGTAGACCCGACGCACTGACAGGGGGCAAAGGCAATCAGCCCCAGCATTTT.

This sequence joins TRBV30 and TRBJ2-2; 7 positions match TRBD1. J gave up 9 bases and V 3 bases, and 7 bases lay outside the gene matches. The CDR3 sequence is 13 residues long. CDR1 is GTSNPN, CDR2 SVGIG, per germline (reference sequence). The CDR3 DNA follows: TGTGCCTGGAGGGTGGTAGGGGGCAGGGAGCTGTTTTTT. Residues: CAWRVVGGRELFF.

This clone is a singleton in its sample. The chain has TRBV7-9 and TRBJ1-2, with 9 bases lining up with TRBD1. The CDR3 is 17 residues long. The V gene's germline CDR1 is SEHNR and CDR2 FQNEAQ (reference sequence). V was pared by 5 bases and J by 6 bases, with 16 bases of the junction left unmatched. The CDR3 DNA is TGTGCCAGCAGCGAGAGAATAGGGTGGGACAGGGAACATGGCTACACCTTC. Its protein product is CASSERIGWDREHGYTF.

The chain is built from TRBV28 and TRBJ1-5; D gene unclear. With 7 bases removed from V and 0 bases from J, the gap between germline ends came to 16 bases. Per the germline V gene, CDR1 is MDHEN and CDR2 is SYDVKM. The length of the CDR3 is 16 residues. In DNA, the CDR3 is TGTGCCAGCACAGAAGGGTCCCCCTATAGCAATCAGCCCCAGCATTTT. Amino acids: CASTEGSPYSNQPQHF.

The rearrangement links TRBV16 to TRBJ2-7, with TRBD1 matching 8 bases. Germline CDR1 reads KGHSY; CDR2 reads FQNENV. The CDR3 spans 13 residues. The V and J ends lost 4 bases and 3 bases, in that order; junction bases with no gene match: 2. The CDR3 nucleotides read TGTGCCAGCAGCCCGGACAGGGTCTACGAGCAGTACTTC. It yields the protein CASSPDRVYEQYF.

The chain couples TRBV28 to TRBJ2-7; D may match TRBD1 or TRBD2 (5 bases each). CDR1 MDHEN and CDR2 SYDVKM come from the germline V gene. Trimming took 5 bases from V and 0 from J, leaving 14 bases between them. This CDR3 is 15 amino acids long. In DNA, the CDR3 is TGTGCCAGCAGTCACACCGGGACGGGCTCCTACGAGCAGTACTTC. This gives the protein CASSHTGTGSYEQYF.

V gene TRBV5-1 combines with J gene TRBJ1-1; 8 bases are shared with TRBD1. The CDR3 totals 14 residues. Germline V lookup: CDR1 SGHRS, CDR2 YFSETQ. The ends lost 4 bases at V and 4 bases at J; junction bases unmatched: 6. The CDR3 DNA is TGCGCCAGCAGCCCGGTAACAGGGGGCACTGAAGCTTTCTTT. Translating it yields CASSPVTGGTEAFF.

This clone was observed a handful of times. The genes are TRBV28 and TRBJ1-2; TRBD1 might be the D (6 bases). Trimming left V 6 bases short and J 4 bases short, with 12 bases between. CDR3 size: 13 residues. CDR1 is MDHEN and CDR2 is SYDVKM in the germline V gene. The CDR3 sequence: CASRPGQAYGYTF. The CDR3 DNA sequence: TGTGCCAGCAGGCCGGGACAAGCCTATGGCTACACCTTC.